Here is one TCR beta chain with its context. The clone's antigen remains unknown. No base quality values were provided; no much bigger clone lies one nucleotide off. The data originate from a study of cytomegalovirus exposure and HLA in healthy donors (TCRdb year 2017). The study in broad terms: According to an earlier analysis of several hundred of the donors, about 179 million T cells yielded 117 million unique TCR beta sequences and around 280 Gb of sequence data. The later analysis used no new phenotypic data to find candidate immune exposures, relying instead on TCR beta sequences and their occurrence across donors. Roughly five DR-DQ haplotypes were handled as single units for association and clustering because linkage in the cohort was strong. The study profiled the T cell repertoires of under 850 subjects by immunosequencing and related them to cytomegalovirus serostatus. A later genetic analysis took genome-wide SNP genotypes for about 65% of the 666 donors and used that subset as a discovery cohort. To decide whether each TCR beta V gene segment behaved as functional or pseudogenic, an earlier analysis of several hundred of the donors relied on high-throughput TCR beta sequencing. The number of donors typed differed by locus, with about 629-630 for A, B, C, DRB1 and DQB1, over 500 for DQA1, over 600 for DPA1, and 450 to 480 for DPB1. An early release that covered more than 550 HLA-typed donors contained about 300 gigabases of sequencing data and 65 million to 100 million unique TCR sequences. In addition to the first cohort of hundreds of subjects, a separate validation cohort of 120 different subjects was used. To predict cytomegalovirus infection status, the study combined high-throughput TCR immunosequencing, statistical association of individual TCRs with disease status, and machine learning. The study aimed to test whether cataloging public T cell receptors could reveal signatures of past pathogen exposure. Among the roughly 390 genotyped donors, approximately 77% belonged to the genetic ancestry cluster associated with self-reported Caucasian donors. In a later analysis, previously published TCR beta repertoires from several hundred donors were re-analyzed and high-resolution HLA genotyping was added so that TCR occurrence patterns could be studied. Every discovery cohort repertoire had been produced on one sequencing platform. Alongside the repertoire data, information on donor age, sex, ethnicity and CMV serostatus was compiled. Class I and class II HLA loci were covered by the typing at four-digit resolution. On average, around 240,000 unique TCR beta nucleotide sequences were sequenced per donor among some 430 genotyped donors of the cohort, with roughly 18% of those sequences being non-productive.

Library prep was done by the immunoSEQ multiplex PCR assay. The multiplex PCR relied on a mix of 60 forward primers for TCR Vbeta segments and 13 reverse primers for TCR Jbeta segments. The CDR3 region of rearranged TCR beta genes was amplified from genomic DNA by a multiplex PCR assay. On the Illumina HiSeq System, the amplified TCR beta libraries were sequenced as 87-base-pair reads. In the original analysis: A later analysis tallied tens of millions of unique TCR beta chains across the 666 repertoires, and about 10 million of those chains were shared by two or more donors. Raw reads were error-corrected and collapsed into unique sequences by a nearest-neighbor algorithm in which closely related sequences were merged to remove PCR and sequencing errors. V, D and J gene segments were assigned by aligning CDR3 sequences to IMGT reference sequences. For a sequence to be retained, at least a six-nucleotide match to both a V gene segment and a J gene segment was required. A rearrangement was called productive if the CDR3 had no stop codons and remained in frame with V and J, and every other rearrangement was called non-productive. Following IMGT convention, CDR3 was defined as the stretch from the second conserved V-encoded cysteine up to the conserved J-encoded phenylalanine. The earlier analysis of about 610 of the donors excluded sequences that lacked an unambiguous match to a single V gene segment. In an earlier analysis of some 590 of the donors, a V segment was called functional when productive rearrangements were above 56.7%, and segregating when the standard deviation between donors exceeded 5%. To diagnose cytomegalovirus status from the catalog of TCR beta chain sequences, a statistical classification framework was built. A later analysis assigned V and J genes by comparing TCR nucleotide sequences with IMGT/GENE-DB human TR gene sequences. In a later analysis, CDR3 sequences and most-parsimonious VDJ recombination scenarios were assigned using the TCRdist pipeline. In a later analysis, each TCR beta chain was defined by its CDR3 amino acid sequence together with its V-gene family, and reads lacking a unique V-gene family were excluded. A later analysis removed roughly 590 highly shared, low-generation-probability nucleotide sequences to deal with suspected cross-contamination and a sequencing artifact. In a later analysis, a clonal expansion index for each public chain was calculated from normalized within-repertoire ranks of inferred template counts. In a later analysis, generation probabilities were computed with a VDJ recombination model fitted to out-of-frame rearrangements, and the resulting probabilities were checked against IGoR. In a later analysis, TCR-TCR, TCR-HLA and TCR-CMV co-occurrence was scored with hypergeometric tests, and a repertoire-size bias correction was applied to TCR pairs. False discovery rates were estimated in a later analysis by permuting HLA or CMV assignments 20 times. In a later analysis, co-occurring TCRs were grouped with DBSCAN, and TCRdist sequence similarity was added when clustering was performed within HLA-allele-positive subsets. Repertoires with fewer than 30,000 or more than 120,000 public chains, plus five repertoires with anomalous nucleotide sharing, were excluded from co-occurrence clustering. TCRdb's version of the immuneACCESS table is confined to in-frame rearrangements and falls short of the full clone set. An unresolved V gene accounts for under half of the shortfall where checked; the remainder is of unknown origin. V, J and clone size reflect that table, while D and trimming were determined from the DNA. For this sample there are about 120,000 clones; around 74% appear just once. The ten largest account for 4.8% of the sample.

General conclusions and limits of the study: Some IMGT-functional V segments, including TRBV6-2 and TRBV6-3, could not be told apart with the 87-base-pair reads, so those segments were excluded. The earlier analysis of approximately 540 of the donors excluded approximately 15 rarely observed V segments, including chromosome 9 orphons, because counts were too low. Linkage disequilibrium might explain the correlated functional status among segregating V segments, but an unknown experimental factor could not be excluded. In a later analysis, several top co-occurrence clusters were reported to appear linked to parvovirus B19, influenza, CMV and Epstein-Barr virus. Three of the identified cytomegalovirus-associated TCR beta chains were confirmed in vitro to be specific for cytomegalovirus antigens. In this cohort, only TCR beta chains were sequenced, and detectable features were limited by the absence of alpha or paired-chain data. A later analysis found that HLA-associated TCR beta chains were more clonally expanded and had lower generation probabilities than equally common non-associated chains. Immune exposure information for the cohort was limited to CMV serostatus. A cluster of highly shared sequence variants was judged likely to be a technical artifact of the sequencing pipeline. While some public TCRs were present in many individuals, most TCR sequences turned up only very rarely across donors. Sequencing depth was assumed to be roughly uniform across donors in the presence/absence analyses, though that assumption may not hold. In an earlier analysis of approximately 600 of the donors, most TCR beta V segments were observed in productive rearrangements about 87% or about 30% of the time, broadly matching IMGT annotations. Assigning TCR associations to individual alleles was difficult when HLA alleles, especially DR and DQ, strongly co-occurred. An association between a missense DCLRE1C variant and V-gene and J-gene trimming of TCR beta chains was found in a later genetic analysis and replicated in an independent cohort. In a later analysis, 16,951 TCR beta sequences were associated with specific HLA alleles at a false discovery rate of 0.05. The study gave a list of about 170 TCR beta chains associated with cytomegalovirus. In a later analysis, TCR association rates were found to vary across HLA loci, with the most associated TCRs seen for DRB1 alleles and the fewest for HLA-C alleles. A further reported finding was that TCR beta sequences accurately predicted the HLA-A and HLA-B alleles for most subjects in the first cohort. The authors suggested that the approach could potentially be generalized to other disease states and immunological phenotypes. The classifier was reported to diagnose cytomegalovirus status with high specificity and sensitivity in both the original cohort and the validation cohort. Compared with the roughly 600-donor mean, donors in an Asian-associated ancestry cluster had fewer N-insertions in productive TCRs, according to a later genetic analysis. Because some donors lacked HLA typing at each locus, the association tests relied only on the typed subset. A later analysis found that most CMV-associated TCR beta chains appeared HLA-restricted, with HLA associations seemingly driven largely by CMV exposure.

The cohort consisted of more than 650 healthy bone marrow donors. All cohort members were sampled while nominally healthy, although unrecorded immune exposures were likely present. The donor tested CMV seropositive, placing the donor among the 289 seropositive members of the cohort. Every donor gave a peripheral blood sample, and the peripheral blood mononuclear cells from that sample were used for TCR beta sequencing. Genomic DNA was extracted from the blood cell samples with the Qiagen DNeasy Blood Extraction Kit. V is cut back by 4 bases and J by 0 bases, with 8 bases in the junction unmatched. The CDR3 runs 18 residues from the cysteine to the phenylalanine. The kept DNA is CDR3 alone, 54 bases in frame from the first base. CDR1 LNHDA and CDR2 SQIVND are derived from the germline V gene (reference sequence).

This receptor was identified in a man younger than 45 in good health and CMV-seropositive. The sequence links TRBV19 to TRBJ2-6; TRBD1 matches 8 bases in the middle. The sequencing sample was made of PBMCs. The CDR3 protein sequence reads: CASSNRDRFFSGANVLTF. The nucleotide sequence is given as TGTGCCAGTAGTAATAGGGACAGGTTCTTCTCTGGGGCCAACGTCCTGACTTTC.